This is a list of T cell receptor beta chains from one sample in a study of cytotoxic CD8 clonotypes in ibrutinib-treated CLL. TCRdb's table, derived via immunoSEQ multiplex PCR, lists solely in-frame clones and lacks some. Here the sample spans roughly 150,000 clones, less than 85% being singletons. The sample consisted of PBMCs, taken after 24 months of ibrutinib treatment. Receptors originate from a human donor with chronic lymphocytic leukemia. Both conserved end residues are part of each CDR3. Fields, in order: V gene, clone size, D gene, J gene, CDR3 DNA, CDR3 protein. A D gene is named only where the DNA matches it firmly. For some rows the clone size is stated as once, few or many, or as a class when expanded; others skip it.

v_call: TRBV29-1; clone_size: once; d_call: TRBD2; j_call: TRBJ2-7; cdr3_nt: TGCAGCGTCTCCCCACTAGCGGCCAAATCCTACGAGCAGTACTTC; cdr3_aa: CSVSPLAAKSYEQYF
v_call: TRBV25-1; clone_size: -; d_call: TRBD1; j_call: TRBJ2-4; cdr3_nt: TGTGCCAGCAGTGACGCGGGACAGGGAAACATTCAGTACTTC; cdr3_aa: CASSDAGQGNIQYF
v_call: TRBV18; clone_size: -; d_call: TRBD2; j_call: TRBJ2-3; cdr3_nt: TGTGCCAGCTCATCCGGACTAGCGGGAGACTATTTT; cdr3_aa: CASSSGLAGDYF
v_call: TRBV27; clone_size: -; d_call: -; j_call: TRBJ2-5; cdr3_nt: TGTGCCAGCAGTGAGGGGGGGTGGACAGGAGGTATGGAGACCCAGTACTTC; cdr3_aa: CASSEGGWTGGMETQYF
v_call: TRBV9; clone_size: -; d_call: -; j_call: TRBJ1-1; cdr3_nt: TGTGCCAGCAGCGTAGAGGGAGGGTCCACTGAAGCTTTCTTT; cdr3_aa: CASSVEGGSTEAFF
v_call: TRBV20-1; clone_size: -; d_call: -; j_call: TRBJ2-5; cdr3_nt: TGCAGTGCTCGAGAATTAGAGACCCAGTACTTC; cdr3_aa: CSARELETQYF
v_call: TRBV2; clone_size: few; d_call: -; j_call: TRBJ2-5; cdr3_nt: TGTGCCAGCACTCGTGCGGGGACGACCCAGTACTTC; cdr3_aa: CASTRAGTTQYF
v_call: TRBV5-1; clone_size: -; d_call: -; j_call: TRBJ2-5; cdr3_nt: TGCGCCAGCAGCTTGGCAGGGTGGCGAGCGCGGGAGACCCAGTACTTC; cdr3_aa: CASSLAGWRARETQYF
v_call: TRBV4-2; clone_size: -; d_call: -; j_call: TRBJ2-1; cdr3_nt: TGTGCCAGCAGCCAGGGAGCGGGCTCCTACAATGAGCAGTTCTTC; cdr3_aa: CASSQGAGSYNEQFF
v_call: TRBV5-8; clone_size: -; d_call: -; j_call: TRBJ2-7; cdr3_nt: TGTGCCAGCAGCTTTCGGTGGACGGAGAGCTCCTACGAGCAGTACTTC; cdr3_aa: CASSFRWTESSYEQYF
v_call: TRBV6-5; clone_size: -; d_call: TRBD1; j_call: TRBJ2-7; cdr3_nt: TGTGCCAGCAGTTACTCGTCAGGGGGATACTACGAGCAGTACTTC; cdr3_aa: CASSYSSGGYYEQYF
v_call: TRBV4-2; clone_size: many; d_call: TRBD1; j_call: TRBJ2-2; cdr3_nt: TGTGCCAGCAGCTCCGGGACAGGGGACACCGGGGAGCTGTTTTTT; cdr3_aa: CASSSGTGDTGELFF
v_call: TRBV6-5; clone_size: -; d_call: -; j_call: TRBJ1-2; cdr3_nt: TGTGCCAGCAGACTCGGAGGGAGGAAAGAGGGCTACACCTTC; cdr3_aa: CASRLGGRKEGYTF
v_call: TRBV19; clone_size: -; d_call: -; j_call: TRBJ2-2; cdr3_nt: TGTGCCAGTAAATCCGAGGGTCGCAGACTAACCGGGGAGCTGTTTTTT; cdr3_aa: CASKSEGRRLTGELFF
v_call: TRBV15; clone_size: few; d_call: TRBD2; j_call: TRBJ2-7; cdr3_nt: TGTGCCACCAGCAGACTGACTAGCGGGTCTTACGAGCAGTACTTC; cdr3_aa: CATSRLTSGSYEQYF
v_call: TRBV6-1; clone_size: -; d_call: TRBD1; j_call: TRBJ1-4; cdr3_nt: TGTGCCAGCAGTACAGGGGGCTCGGTTGAAAAACTGTTTTTT; cdr3_aa: CASSTGGSVEKLFF
v_call: TRBV7-6; clone_size: few; d_call: -; j_call: TRBJ1-2; cdr3_nt: TGTGCCAGCAGCTTAGAGGGGTCGAGCTATGGCTACACCTTC; cdr3_aa: CASSLEGSSYGYTF
v_call: TRBV13; clone_size: -; d_call: TRBD1; j_call: TRBJ1-1; cdr3_nt: TGTGCCAGCAGCGCGGGACAGGGAGGATTCGCTGAAGCTTTCTTT; cdr3_aa: CASSAGQGGFAEAFF
v_call: TRBV6-6; clone_size: -; d_call: TRBD1; j_call: TRBJ1-1; cdr3_nt: TGTGCCAGCAGTTTGAGACAGGGAGAAGCTTTCTTT; cdr3_aa: CASSLRQGEAFF
v_call: TRBV15; clone_size: -; d_call: -; j_call: TRBJ1-2; cdr3_nt: TGTGCCACCAGCAGAGTTAGGGTCCAGGGCAGCTACACCTTC; cdr3_aa: CATSRVRVQGSYTF
v_call: TRBV2; clone_size: once; d_call: TRBD2; j_call: TRBJ2-7; cdr3_nt: TGTGCCAGCACGGGACTAGCGGACTACGAGCAGTACTTC; cdr3_aa: CASTGLADYEQYF
v_call: TRBV11-2; clone_size: -; d_call: -; j_call: TRBJ2-1; cdr3_nt: TGTGCCAGCAGCTTAGAGTGGGGTAAAGGTGAGCAGTTCTTC; cdr3_aa: CASSLEWGKGEQFF
v_call: TRBV6-1; clone_size: few; d_call: -; j_call: TRBJ1-5; cdr3_nt: TGTGCCAGCAGTGACACAGTCCAGAGGCCCCAGCATTTT; cdr3_aa: CASSDTVQRPQHF
v_call: TRBV30; clone_size: -; d_call: -; j_call: TRBJ2-1; cdr3_nt: TGTGCCTGGAGTCGGGGCGAAAGCTCCTACAATGAGCAGTTCTTC; cdr3_aa: CAWSRGESSYNEQFF
v_call: TRBV7-7; clone_size: -; d_call: TRBD2; j_call: TRBJ2-3; cdr3_nt: TGTGCTAGCAGCTCCCTAGCGGGAGGGCCAACAGATACGCAGTATTTT; cdr3_aa: CASSSLAGGPTDTQYF
v_call: TRBV30; clone_size: -; d_call: TRBD1; j_call: TRBJ1-4; cdr3_nt: TGTGCCTGGGGAACGGGACAGGCAAATGAAAAACTGTTTTTT; cdr3_aa: CAWGTGQANEKLFF
v_call: TRBV9; clone_size: -; d_call: TRBD2; j_call: TRBJ2-2; cdr3_nt: TGTGCCAGCAGCGCCCTTTCTAGCGGGAATCACTTCGGGGAGCTGTTTTTT; cdr3_aa: CASSALSSGNHFGELFF
v_call: TRBV5-1; clone_size: once; d_call: -; j_call: TRBJ1-2; cdr3_nt: TGCGCCAGCAGCTTGGCCGATGAAGGCTACACCTTC; cdr3_aa: CASSLADEGYTF
v_call: TRBV6-6; clone_size: -; d_call: -; j_call: TRBJ1-1; cdr3_nt: TGTGCCAGCAGTTACTCGTCTCCGAACACTGAAGCTTTCTTT; cdr3_aa: CASSYSSPNTEAFF
v_call: TRBV6-6; clone_size: -; d_call: -; j_call: TRBJ2-1; cdr3_nt: TGTGCCAGCAGCTCCACCCTAGGCCACAATGAGCAGTTCTTC; cdr3_aa: CASSSTLGHNEQFF
v_call: TRBV5-1; clone_size: few; d_call: -; j_call: TRBJ1-1; cdr3_nt: TGCGCCAGCAGCTTTGGGAACACTGAAGCTTTCTTT; cdr3_aa: CASSFGNTEAFF
v_call: TRBV5-1; clone_size: -; d_call: -; j_call: TRBJ2-5; cdr3_nt: TGCGCCAGCAGCTACCGACCTGGGTACCAAGAGACCCAGTACTTC; cdr3_aa: CASSYRPGYQETQYF
v_call: TRBV6-1; clone_size: -; d_call: -; j_call: TRBJ2-7; cdr3_nt: TGTGCCAGCAGTGTTCAACAACAGGGTCCCTACGAGCAGTACTTC; cdr3_aa: CASSVQQQGPYEQYF
v_call: TRBV27; clone_size: -; d_call: -; j_call: TRBJ1-5; cdr3_nt: TGTGCCAGCAACCCTTGGGGCGGGAGTCAGCCCCAGCATTTT; cdr3_aa: CASNPWGGSQPQHF
v_call: TRBV5-1; clone_size: -; d_call: TRBD1; j_call: TRBJ2-2; cdr3_nt: TGCGCCAGCAGCTTCGGACAGGGGTACACCGGGGAGCTGTTTTTT; cdr3_aa: CASSFGQGYTGELFF
v_call: TRBV5-6; clone_size: -; d_call: -; j_call: TRBJ1-1; cdr3_nt: TGTGCCAGCAGCTTGTCTTGGGCTGGGACTGAAGCTTTCTTT; cdr3_aa: CASSLSWAGTEAFF
v_call: TRBV5-1; clone_size: -; d_call: -; j_call: TRBJ1-2; cdr3_nt: TGCGCCAGCAGCTTGGTATTTTCCGACTATGGCTACACCTTC; cdr3_aa: CASSLVFSDYGYTF
v_call: TRBV9; clone_size: once; d_call: -; j_call: TRBJ1-2; cdr3_nt: TGTGCCAGCGGGAGGGAGGGTGGCTACACCTTC; cdr3_aa: CASGREGGYTF
v_call: TRBV28; clone_size: -; d_call: -; j_call: TRBJ2-5; cdr3_nt: TGTGCCAGCAGTTTGCTTGCTGGAGAGACCCAGTACTTC; cdr3_aa: CASSLLAGETQYF
v_call: TRBV7-2; clone_size: -; d_call: TRBD2; j_call: TRBJ2-1; cdr3_nt: TGTGCCAGCAGCTTTGCCGGGAGGGCCGGAAATGAGCAGTTCTTC; cdr3_aa: CASSFAGRAGNEQFF
v_call: TRBV9; clone_size: -; d_call: TRBD2; j_call: TRBJ2-7; cdr3_nt: TGTGCCAGCAGCCCCTCGGGCGGGAGAGTCTACGAGCAGTACTTC; cdr3_aa: CASSPSGGRVYEQYF
v_call: TRBV7-8; clone_size: -; d_call: -; j_call: TRBJ2-1; cdr3_nt: TGTGCCAGCAGCTCACGTCGAGGGGGACGTCGAAAAGAGAATGAGCAGTTCTTC; cdr3_aa: CASSSRRGGRRKENEQFF
v_call: TRBV2; clone_size: -; d_call: TRBD1; j_call: TRBJ2-1; cdr3_nt: TGTGCCAGCAGGGGGGACAGGGGCACCCATGAGCAGTTCTTC; cdr3_aa: CASRGDRGTHEQFF
v_call: TRBV18; clone_size: -; d_call: TRBD2; j_call: TRBJ2-7; cdr3_nt: TGTGCCAGCTCACCCGGACTAGCGGGGGGGAACGAGCAGTACTTC; cdr3_aa: CASSPGLAGGNEQYF
v_call: TRBV9; clone_size: -; d_call: TRBD1; j_call: TRBJ1-2; cdr3_nt: TGTGCCAGCAGCGGCCCAGGGGGAGGGACAGTCAACTATGGCTACACCTTC; cdr3_aa: CASSGPGGGTVNYGYTF
v_call: TRBV5-4; clone_size: -; d_call: -; j_call: TRBJ1-4; cdr3_nt: TGTGCCAGCAGCTTGGGGCAATCTGTAGAAAAACTGTTTTTT; cdr3_aa: CASSLGQSVEKLFF
v_call: TRBV18; clone_size: -; d_call: -; j_call: TRBJ2-5; cdr3_nt: TGTGCCAGTAAAGCCGCGAGCTATCAACAAGAGACCCAGTACTTC; cdr3_aa: CASKAASYQQETQYF
v_call: TRBV4-3; clone_size: -; d_call: TRBD2; j_call: TRBJ2-1; cdr3_nt: TGCGCCAGCAGCCACGTCTACCTCAGCGGGAAAGACAATGAGCAGTTCTTC; cdr3_aa: CASSHVYLSGKDNEQFF
v_call: TRBV15; clone_size: -; d_call: -; j_call: TRBJ1-2; cdr3_nt: TGTGCCACCAGCAGAGTTTCGTGGTATGGCTACACCTTC; cdr3_aa: CATSRVSWYGYTF
v_call: TRBV6-6; clone_size: -; d_call: -; j_call: TRBJ2-5; cdr3_nt: TGTGCCAGCAGTTACGGCCGAGAGACCCAGTACTTC; cdr3_aa: CASSYGRETQYF
v_call: TRBV14; clone_size: -; d_call: TRBD1; j_call: TRBJ1-2; cdr3_nt: TGTGCCAGCAGCCTAGCCGGGACAGGGGTATATTGGTCCTATGGCTACACCTTC; cdr3_aa: CASSLAGTGVYWSYGYTF
v_call: TRBV20-1; clone_size: -; d_call: -; j_call: TRBJ2-1; cdr3_nt: TGCAGTGAAAAACCTCGACTTGAGCAGTTCTTC; cdr3_aa: CSEKPRLEQFF
v_call: TRBV5-6; clone_size: -; d_call: -; j_call: TRBJ2-1; cdr3_nt: TGTGCCAGCAGCTTGGCCGTCGGGGGGCAGTTCTTC; cdr3_aa: CASSLAVGGQFF